This TCR beta chain was obtained from a study of Ad26.COV2.S vaccination and SARS-CoV-2 variants. Notes on the study in general: Participants given vaccine showed non-spike TCR breadth similar to that of placebo recipients.

Measured with immunoSEQ multiplex PCR; TCRdb has only the in-frame clones, and not every one. The sample has some 480,000 clones, approximately 90% seen once. Treatment denoted: some 20 received Ad26.COV2.S at low or high dose, single or two shots; about 5 received placebo; per-sample allocation not given. Sampling occurred on day 63 after the first vaccine or placebo injection. A Boston donor was an adult aged 18-55 years. The study used a vaccine consisting of an Ad26 vector that expressed Wuhan-strain SARS-CoV-2 spike. V was clipped by 3 bases and J by 8 bases, with 20 bases between them. Germline lookup yields CDR1 SGDLS and CDR2 YYNGEE. The CDR3 is 15 amino acids. In the case of this clone: Its antigen is unknown.

V and J are TRBV9 and TRBJ1-1; no firm D call. The source was peripheral blood, collected in a trial of Ad26.COV2.S vaccine versus placebo. The origin of this receptor is a person between 18 and 65 years old who received the Ad26.COV2.S COVID-19 vaccine or a placebo. This CDR3 is CASSGGILAAGEAFF. CDR3 DNA sequence: TGTGCCAGCAGCGGAGGGATTTTGGCGGCGGGCGAAGCTTTCTTT. Full variable domain (remainder filled in from reference TRBV9 and TRBJ1-1): DSGVTQTPKHLITATGQRVTLRCSPRSGDLSVYWYQQSLDQGLQFLIQYYNGEERAKGNILERFSAQQFPDLHSELNLSSLELGDSALYFCASSGGILAAGEAFFGQGTRLTVV.